The T cell receptor (beta chain) described here comes from a study of cytomegalovirus exposure and HLA in healthy donors. Across the study: Of all 370 or so donors who were genotyped, under 90% belonged to the Caucasian-associated ancestry cluster.

PCR used 60 Vbeta primers and 13 Jbeta primers. Produced via immunoSEQ multiplex PCR; TCRdb's table is partial and in-frame only. The profile covers roughly 150,000 clones, with around 63% appearing a single time and over 1.5% taken by the ten largest. To note about this clone: Its antigen is not identified.

Trimming left V 4 bases short and J 0 bases short, with 17 bases between. This CDR3 has 17 residues. Germline assignment: CDR1 MGHRA and CDR2 YSYEKL. Study results and limitations: The authors listed 150 to 200 TCR beta chains as cytomegalovirus-associated.

The chain joins TRBV4-1 to TRBJ2-3, with D possibly matching TRBD1 (5 bases). The clonotype originates from a human donor in good health. Sequenced sample: PBMCs. The CDR3 protein is CASSPVRPGRSTDTQYF. CDR3 DNA: TGCGCCAGCAGCCCCGTCAGGCCAGGGCGGAGCACAGATACGCAGTATTTT.